The rows below give T cell receptor beta chains drawn from one sample of a study of cytomegalovirus exposure and HLA in healthy donors. Method: immunoSEQ multiplex PCR; TCRdb's copy keeps in-frame clones and lacks some. The sample has roughly 180,000 clones, roughly 75% seen once; the top ten hold approximately 2%. The specimen sequenced was PBMCs. These receptors originate from a woman in her twenties or thirties in good health and CMV-seronegative. The conserved cysteine and the conserved F or W are not part of the CDR3 here.

cdr3_aa: ASSASGQATNYGYT; j_call: TRBJ1-2; v_call: TRBV9
cdr3_aa: ASSYSVLGREQY; j_call: TRBJ2-7; v_call: TRBV6-5
cdr3_aa: ASSRSGQGAVSTEAF; j_call: TRBJ1-1; v_call: TRBV5-4
cdr3_aa: ASSLTGDSPLH; j_call: TRBJ1-6; v_call: TRBV7-9
cdr3_aa: ASSTTVGLNQPQH; j_call: TRBJ1-5; v_call: TRBV9
cdr3_aa: ASSQVTSGGGFSYEQY; j_call: TRBJ2-7; v_call: TRBV14
cdr3_aa: ASSALAGGTDTQY; j_call: TRBJ2-3; v_call: TRBV6-4
cdr3_aa: ASTSGTSVYNEQF; j_call: TRBJ2-1; v_call: TRBV19
cdr3_aa: ASSLWQGAGGNQPQH; j_call: TRBJ1-5; v_call: TRBV28
cdr3_aa: ASSDKSRQGGETQY; j_call: TRBJ2-5; v_call: TRBV6-1
cdr3_aa: ASSLVQGAGGYT; j_call: TRBJ1-2; v_call: TRBV11-2
cdr3_aa: ASSLGAALDGYT; j_call: TRBJ1-2; v_call: TRBV5-4
cdr3_aa: ASSELGGTTPLH; j_call: TRBJ1-6; v_call: TRBV25-1
cdr3_aa: ASSAGSTGPPKAYEQY; j_call: TRBJ2-7; v_call: TRBV9
cdr3_aa: ASSQGQVYSGANVLT; j_call: TRBJ2-6; v_call: TRBV4-1
cdr3_aa: ASSPYGTGGETQY; j_call: TRBJ2-5; v_call: TRBV9
cdr3_aa: ASSFTARTMNTEAF; j_call: TRBJ1-1; v_call: TRBV2
cdr3_aa: ASSPPNRADYGYT; j_call: TRBJ1-2; v_call: TRBV18
cdr3_aa: SVEFQNPNTEAF; j_call: TRBJ1-1; v_call: TRBV29-1
cdr3_aa: ASSQAVTAYYEQY; j_call: TRBJ2-7; v_call: TRBV14
cdr3_aa: SVDTTRADTQY; j_call: TRBJ2-3; v_call: TRBV29-1
cdr3_aa: ASSQDRTSGGAEETQY; j_call: TRBJ2-5; v_call: TRBV4-1
cdr3_aa: ASSAGTGGESPQH; j_call: TRBJ1-5; v_call: TRBV6-1
cdr3_aa: AWSLLNSYNSPLH; j_call: TRBJ1-6; v_call: TRBV30
cdr3_aa: SVSGGHSTNEKLF; j_call: TRBJ1-4; v_call: TRBV29-1
cdr3_aa: ASSLQGPANYGYT; j_call: TRBJ1-2; v_call: TRBV5-1
cdr3_aa: ASSLGLAGGFTDTQY; j_call: TRBJ2-3; v_call: TRBV11-2
cdr3_aa: AWKRTGGYEQY; j_call: TRBJ2-7; v_call: TRBV30
cdr3_aa: AWSVPWDTTSEKLF; j_call: TRBJ1-4; v_call: TRBV30
cdr3_aa: ASSPGTGEYYGYT; j_call: TRBJ1-2; v_call: TRBV10-1
cdr3_aa: ASSSTGMGNQPQH; j_call: TRBJ1-5; v_call: TRBV4-2
cdr3_aa: ASRRGTSGGAETQY; j_call: TRBJ2-5; v_call: TRBV5-1
cdr3_aa: SVESLGGNTEAF; j_call: TRBJ1-1; v_call: TRBV29-1
cdr3_aa: ASSNLRGKGELF; j_call: TRBJ2-2; v_call: TRBV14
cdr3_aa: ASSEPESGRGETQY; j_call: TRBJ2-5; v_call: TRBV10-2
cdr3_aa: AWRTGRNYGYT; j_call: TRBJ1-2; v_call: TRBV30
cdr3_aa: ASSLGWSFQETQY; j_call: TRBJ2-5; v_call: TRBV5-6
cdr3_aa: ASSRRATSEDEQF; j_call: TRBJ2-1; v_call: TRBV4-1
cdr3_aa: ASIPTGENNSPLH; j_call: TRBJ1-6; v_call: TRBV6-1
cdr3_aa: ASGYYRTGEVGTEAF; j_call: TRBJ1-1; v_call: TRBV5-1
cdr3_aa: AWTVGQLQETQY; j_call: TRBJ2-5; v_call: TRBV30
cdr3_aa: ASSPLSLADTQY; j_call: TRBJ2-3; v_call: TRBV18
cdr3_aa: ASSLALAGVYNEQF; j_call: TRBJ2-1; v_call: TRBV7-2
cdr3_aa: ASSQDIGHAYGYT; j_call: TRBJ1-2; v_call: TRBV4-3
cdr3_aa: ASGLSRVYEQY; j_call: TRBJ2-7; v_call: TRBV12-5
cdr3_aa: ASSFGGAKDTQY; j_call: TRBJ2-3; v_call: TRBV7-6
cdr3_aa: ASSPPFGTGTYEQY; j_call: TRBJ2-7; v_call: TRBV18
cdr3_aa: ASSSPGLAVLGEQF; j_call: TRBJ2-1; v_call: TRBV6-5
cdr3_aa: AWSPYSGIIKEKLF; j_call: TRBJ1-4; v_call: TRBV30
cdr3_aa: ASSGVDRSTPNSYEQY; j_call: TRBJ2-7; v_call: TRBV10-1
cdr3_aa: ASSLGSGVRETQY; j_call: TRBJ2-5; v_call: TRBV4-2
cdr3_aa: ASSENQGYQPQH; j_call: TRBJ1-5; v_call: TRBV18
cdr3_aa: ASSILAGGPNEQY; j_call: TRBJ2-7; v_call: TRBV7-2
cdr3_aa: ASKGAGEKQY; j_call: TRBJ2-7; v_call: TRBV6-5